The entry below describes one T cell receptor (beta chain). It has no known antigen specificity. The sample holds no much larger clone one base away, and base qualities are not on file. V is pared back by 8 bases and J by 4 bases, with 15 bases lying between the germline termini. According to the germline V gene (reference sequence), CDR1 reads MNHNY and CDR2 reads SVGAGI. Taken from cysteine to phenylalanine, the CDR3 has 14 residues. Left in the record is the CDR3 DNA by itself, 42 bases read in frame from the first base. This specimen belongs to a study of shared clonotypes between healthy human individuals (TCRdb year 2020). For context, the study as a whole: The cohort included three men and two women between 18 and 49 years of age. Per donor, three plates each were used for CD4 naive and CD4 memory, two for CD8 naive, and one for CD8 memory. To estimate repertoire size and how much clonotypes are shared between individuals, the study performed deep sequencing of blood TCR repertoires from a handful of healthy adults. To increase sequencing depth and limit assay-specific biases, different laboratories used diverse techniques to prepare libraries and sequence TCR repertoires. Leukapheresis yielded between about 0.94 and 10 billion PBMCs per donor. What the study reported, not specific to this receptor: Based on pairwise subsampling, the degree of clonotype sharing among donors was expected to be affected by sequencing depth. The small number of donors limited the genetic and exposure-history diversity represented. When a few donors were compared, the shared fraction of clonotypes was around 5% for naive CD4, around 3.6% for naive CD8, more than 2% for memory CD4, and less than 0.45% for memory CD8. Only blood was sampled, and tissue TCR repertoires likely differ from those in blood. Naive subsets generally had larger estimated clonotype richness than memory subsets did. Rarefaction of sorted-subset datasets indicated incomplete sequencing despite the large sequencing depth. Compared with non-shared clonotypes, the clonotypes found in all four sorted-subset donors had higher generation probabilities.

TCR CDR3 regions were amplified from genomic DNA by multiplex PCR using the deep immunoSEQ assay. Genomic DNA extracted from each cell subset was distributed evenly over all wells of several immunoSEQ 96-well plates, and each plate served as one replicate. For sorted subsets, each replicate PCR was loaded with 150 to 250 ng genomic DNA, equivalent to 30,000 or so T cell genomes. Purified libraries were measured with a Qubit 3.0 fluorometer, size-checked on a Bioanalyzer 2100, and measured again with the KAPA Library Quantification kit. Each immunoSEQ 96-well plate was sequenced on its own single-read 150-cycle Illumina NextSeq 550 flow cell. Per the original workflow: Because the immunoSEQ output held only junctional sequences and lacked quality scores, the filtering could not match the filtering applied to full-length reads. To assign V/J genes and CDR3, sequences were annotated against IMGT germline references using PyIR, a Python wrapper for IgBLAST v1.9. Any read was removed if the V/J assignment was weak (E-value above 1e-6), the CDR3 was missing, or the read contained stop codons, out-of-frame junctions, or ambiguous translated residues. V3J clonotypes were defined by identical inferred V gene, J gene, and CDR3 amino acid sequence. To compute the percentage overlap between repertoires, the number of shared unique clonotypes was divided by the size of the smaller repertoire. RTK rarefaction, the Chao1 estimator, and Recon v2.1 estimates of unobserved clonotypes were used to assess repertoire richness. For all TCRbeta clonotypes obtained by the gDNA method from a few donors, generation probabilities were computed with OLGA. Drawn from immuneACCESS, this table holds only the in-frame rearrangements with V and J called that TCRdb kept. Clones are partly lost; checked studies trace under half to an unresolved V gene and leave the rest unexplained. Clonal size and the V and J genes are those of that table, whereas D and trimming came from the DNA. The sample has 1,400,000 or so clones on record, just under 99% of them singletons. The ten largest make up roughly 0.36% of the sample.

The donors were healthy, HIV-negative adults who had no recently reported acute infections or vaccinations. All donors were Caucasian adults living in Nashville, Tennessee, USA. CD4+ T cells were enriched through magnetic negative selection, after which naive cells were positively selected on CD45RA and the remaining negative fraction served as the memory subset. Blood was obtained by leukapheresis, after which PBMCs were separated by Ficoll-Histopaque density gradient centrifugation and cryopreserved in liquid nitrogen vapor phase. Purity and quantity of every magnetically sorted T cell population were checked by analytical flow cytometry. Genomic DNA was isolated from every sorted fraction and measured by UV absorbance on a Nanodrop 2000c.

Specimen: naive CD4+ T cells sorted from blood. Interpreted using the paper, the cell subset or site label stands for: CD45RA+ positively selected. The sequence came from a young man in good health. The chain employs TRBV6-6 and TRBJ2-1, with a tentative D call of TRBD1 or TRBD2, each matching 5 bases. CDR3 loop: CASAIGTLYNEQFF. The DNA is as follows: TGTGCCAGCGCCATCGGGACCCTTTACAATGAGCAGTTCTTC.